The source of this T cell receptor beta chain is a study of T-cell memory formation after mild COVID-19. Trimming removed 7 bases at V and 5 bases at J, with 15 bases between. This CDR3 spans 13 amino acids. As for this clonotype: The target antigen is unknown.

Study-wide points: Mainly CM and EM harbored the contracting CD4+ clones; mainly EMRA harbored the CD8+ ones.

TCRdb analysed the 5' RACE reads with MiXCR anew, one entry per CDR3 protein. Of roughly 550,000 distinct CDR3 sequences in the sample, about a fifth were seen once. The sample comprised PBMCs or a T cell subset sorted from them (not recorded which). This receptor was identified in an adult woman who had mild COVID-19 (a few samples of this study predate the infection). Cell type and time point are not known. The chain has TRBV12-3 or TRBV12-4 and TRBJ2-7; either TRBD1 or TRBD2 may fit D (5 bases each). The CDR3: CASTSVGTNEQYF. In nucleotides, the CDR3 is TGTGCCAGCACAAGCGTAGGGACCAACGAGCAGTACTTC.